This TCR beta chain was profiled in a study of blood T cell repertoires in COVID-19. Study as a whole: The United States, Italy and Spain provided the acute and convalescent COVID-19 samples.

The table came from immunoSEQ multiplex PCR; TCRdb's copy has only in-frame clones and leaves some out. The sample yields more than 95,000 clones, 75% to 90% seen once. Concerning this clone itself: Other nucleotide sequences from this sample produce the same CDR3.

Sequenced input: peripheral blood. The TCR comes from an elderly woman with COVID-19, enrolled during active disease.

In nucleotides, the CDR3 is TGTGCCAGTAGTGTCCAGGGGAGAGGCACTGAAGCTTTCTTT. It translates to CASSVQGRGTEAFF. The chain joins TRBV19 to TRBJ1-1; a possible D gene is TRBD1 (6 bases). Germline CDR1 is LNHDA and CDR2 is SQIVND (reference sequence). CDR3 length: 14 residues. Between the trimmed V and J ends, which lost 5 bases and 4 bases, there was a span of 14 bases.